This passage covers 27 T cell receptor beta chains from one sample sequenced in a study of shared clonotypes between healthy human individuals. Profiled with immunoSEQ multiplex PCR; TCRdb holds only in-frame clones, not every one. The table shows roughly 2,000,000 clones, with roughly 93% occurring only once. Only CD45RO-negative cells positively selected for CCR7 counted as naive CD8 cells, so terminally differentiated effector memory CD45RA+ cells were excluded. The sample was naive CD8+ T cells from PBMCs. These receptors were taken from a man younger than 35 in good health. Some clones in this sample may be carry-over from other donors' samples.

This chain links TRBV7-2 with TRBJ1-3; 8 nucleotides agree with TRBD1. Germline-derived CDR1 and CDR2 are SGHTA and FQGNSA. Unmatched junction bases numbered 3, after V lost 4 bases and J lost 4 bases. The CDR3 has 14 amino acids. CDR3 sequence (DNA): TGTGCCAGCAGCTCCAGGGGGCCAGGAAACACCATATATTTT. Translation gives CASSSRGPGNTIYF. Variable domain in full (rest from reference TRBV7-2 and TRBJ1-3): GAGVSQSPSNKVTEKGKDVELRCDPISGHTALYWYRQSLGQGLEFLIYFQGNSAPDKSGLPSDRFSAERTGGSVSTLTIQRTQQEDSAVYLCASSSRGPGNTIYFGEGSWLTVV.

The rearrangement joins TRBV9 to TRBJ2-1, with D possibly TRBD1 on 6 matching bases. Germline CDR1 is SGDLS and CDR2 is YYNGEE. CDR3 size: 15 residues. Between the trimmed V and J ends, which lost 4 bases and 4 bases, there was a span of 15 bases. DNA for the CDR3: TGTGCCAGCAGCAACAGACAGGAGTCGTACAATGAGCAGTTCTTC. It yields the protein CASSNRQESYNEQFF.

This rearrangement joins TRBV4-1 to TRBJ1-1; a possible D gene is TRBD1 (5 bases). Germline CDR1 reads MGHRA; CDR2 reads YSYEKL. This CDR3 is built from 13 residues. Deletions cut 5 bases from V and 5 bases from J, with 12 bases between. This CDR3 reads CASSFRAGTEAFF. In DNA, the CDR3 is TGCGCCAGCAGCTTCAGGGCCGGGACTGAAGCTTTCTTT.

As for this clone: Other DNA sequences in the sample encode the same CDR3. The CDR3 region is CASSRSSGSSYEQYF. The CDR3 DNA reads as TGTGCCAGCAGTCGATCTAGCGGGAGCAGCTACGAGCAGTACTTC. The chain employs TRBV28 and TRBJ2-7, with 10 bases aligning to TRBD2. Germline trimming cut 5 bases from V and 3 bases from J; bases unmatched to any gene: 7. The CDR3 is 15 amino acids. Germline loops: CDR1 MDHEN, CDR2 SYDVKM.

The chain joins TRBV11-3 to TRBJ2-7; 7 bases align to TRBD1. V was pared by 5 bases and J by 0 bases, with 7 bases of the junction left unmatched. The CDR3 totals 15 residues. The germline V gene encodes CDR1 SGHNT and CDR2 YENEEA. CDR3 bases: TGTGCCAGCAGCCCGAGCAGGGGGAGCTCCTACGAGCAGTACTTC. Translation: CASSPSRGSSYEQYF.

Notes on this clone: Different DNA sequences within this sample yield the same CDR3. This chain uses TRBV7-6 with TRBJ1-1, with D hard to call. The germline V gene has CDR1 SGHVS and CDR2 FNYEAQ. The CDR3 runs 13 residues. V gave up 1 base and J gave up 5 bases, with 8 bases separating them. The CDR3: CASSLGVGTEAFF. CDR3 in DNA: TGTGCCAGCAGCTTAGGGGTGGGAACTGAAGCTTTCTTT.

This sequence joins TRBV5-6 and TRBJ2-3, with unresolved D. The CDR3 runs to 17 residues. Per the germline V gene, CDR1 is SGHDT and CDR2 is YYEEEE. The V gene lost 0 bases and the J gene lost 5 bases, with 19 bases spanning the gap. DNA of the CDR3: TGTGCCAGCAGCTTGGATCCCGGACCCCCATATGAAGATACGCAGTATTTT. This translates into CASSLDPGPPYEDTQYF.

The rearrangement links TRBV4-2 to TRBJ2-3, with D perhaps matching TRBD1 or TRBD2 (5 bases each). Germline V CDR1 and CDR2: LGHNA, YNFKEQ. The ends were cut back, 3 bases at V and 6 bases at J, with 31 bases in the middle. This CDR3 is 20 amino acids long. This CDR3 is CASSHQKANPGTPKGDTQYF. DNA for the CDR3: TGTGCCAGCAGCCACCAAAAAGCCAACCCCGGGACCCCGAAGGGGGATACGCAGTATTTT.

On this clone: The same CDR3 also results from other DNA sequences found in this sample. The chain uses TRBV27 and TRBJ1-2; the match to TRBD1 covers 8 bases. CDR1 and CDR2 from the germline V gene are MNHEY and SMNVEV (reference sequence). V lost 5 bases, J lost 7 bases, and 6 bases stayed unmatched. The CDR3 covers 13 residues. The CDR3 spells CASSLRGPGGYTF. The CDR3 DNA is TGTGCCAGCAGTCTCAGGGGGCCTGGTGGCTACACCTTC.

This chain connects TRBV10-1 to TRBJ2-5; 7 nucleotides align to TRBD1. Germline CDR1 and CDR2: WNHNN and SYGVQD (reference sequence). The V gene end was trimmed by 4 bases and the J gene end by 2 bases; junction bases not matched to a gene: 10. This CDR3 comprises 16 residues. The CDR3 DNA sequence: TGCGCCAGCAGTGCCTCCCAGACAGGGCTTCAAGAGACCCAGTACTTC. It yields the protein CASSASQTGLQETQYF.

The gene calls are TRBV7-9 and TRBJ1-1, with D possibly matching TRBD1 (6 bases). The germline V gene has CDR1 SEHNR and CDR2 FQNEAQ (reference sequence). Between the trimmed V and J ends, which lost 5 bases and 6 bases, there was a span of 16 bases. The CDR3 sequence is 14 residues long. CDR3 nucleotides: TGTGCCAGCAGCCATCCTTCAGGGGCCCCTGAAGCTTTCTTT. Amino acids: CASSHPSGAPEAFF.

V gene TRBV10-3 combines with J gene TRBJ2-5; 9 nucleotides line up with TRBD2. The junction had 8 bases not matched to a gene; V was cut back by 2 bases and J by 4 bases. The CDR3 extends over 16 amino acids. CDR1 ENHRY and CDR2 SYGVKD come from the germline V gene. The CDR3 sequence: CAISEVGVAGVETQYF. The DNA of the CDR3 is TGTGCCATCAGTGAGGTGGGGGTAGCGGGAGTAGAGACCCAGTACTTC.

The chain recombines TRBV27 with TRBJ2-7; D might be TRBD1 (5 bases). The CDR3 is 14 amino acids. Trimming removed 4 bases at V and 0 bases at J, with 10 bases between. Germline V gives CDR1 MNHEY, CDR2 SMNVEV (reference sequence). The CDR3 region is CASSSDSNSYEQYF. CDR3 bases: TGTGCCAGCAGTTCTGACAGTAACTCCTACGAGCAGTACTTC.

V gene TRBV28 combines with J gene TRBJ2-4; TRBD2 is a possible D gene (5 bases). Per germline, CDR1 MDHEN and CDR2 SYDVKM. Trimming stripped 1 base from V and 9 bases from J, with 13 bases between. The CDR3 contains 14 residues. CDR3 sequence reads: CASSLLGGEGIQYF. In nucleotides, the CDR3 is TGTGCCAGCAGTTTATTAGGCGGAGAGGGCATTCAGTACTTC. The entire variable domain, with the rest obtained from reference TRBV28 and TRBJ2-4, is as follows: DVKVTQSSRYLVKRTGEKVFLECVQDMDHENMFWYRQDPGLGLRLIYFSYDVKMKEKGDIPEGYSVSREKKERFSLILESASTNQTSMYLCASSLLGGEGIQYFGAGTRLSVL.

Comment on this clone: Other nucleotide sequences from this sample produce the same CDR3. The chain has TRBV6-5 and TRBJ2-7; 7 bases agree with TRBD1. CDR3 length: 13 amino acids. The J segment lost 3 bases and the V segment lost 2 bases, leaving 1 base of the junction unmatched. Germline values: CDR1 MNHEY, CDR2 SVGAGI. The CDR3 nucleotides are TGTGCCAGCAGTTACCGGGACAGCTACGAGCAGTACTTC. It yields the protein CASSYRDSYEQYF.

A note on this clone: The sample contains more than one DNA sequence encoding this CDR3. The chain combines TRBV5-4 with TRBJ2-7; a weak D match, TRBD2 (6 bases). Trimming shortened V by 4 bases and J by 3 bases, and 11 bases separated the two germline ends. Germline V lookup: CDR1 SGHNT, CDR2 YYREEE (reference sequence). The CDR3 is 13 residues long. The chain's CDR3 is CASSPGGFYEQYF. The CDR3 coding sequence is TGTGCCAGCAGCCCTGGAGGGTTCTACGAGCAGTACTTC.

V usage is TRBV9 and J usage is TRBJ2-2; perhaps D is TRBD1 or TRBD2 (5 bases each). Trimming took off 3 bases at V and 6 bases at J, with 12 bases between the two ends. Germline CDR1 and CDR2: SGDLS and YYNGEE. The CDR3 runs 14 residues. The CDR3 region has the DNA TGTGCCAGCAGCGCCTTCGGGACGCCCGGGGAGCTGTTTTTT. This sequence encodes CASSAFGTPGELFF.

The CDR3 region has the DNA TGTGCCAGCTCACAGGACAGGGGGCTAGCGGGAGTATCCTACAATGAGCAGTTCTTC. It is translated as CASSQDRGLAGVSYNEQFF. The chain has TRBV18 and TRBJ2-1; D is possibly TRBD1 (11 bases). Germline V gene lookup returns CDR1 KGHSH and CDR2 LQKENI. The ends were cut back, 4 bases at V and 1 base at J, with 23 bases in the middle. The CDR3 is 19 residues long.

The chain links TRBV6-5 to TRBJ2-7, with 7 bases fitting TRBD2. After removal of 10 bases from V and 2 bases from J, the junction contained 14 bases not matched to a gene. The CDR3 sequence is 15 residues long. The germline V gene encodes CDR1 MNHEY and CDR2 SVGAGI. CDR3 in amino acids: CATTRNGGGPYEQYF. The CDR3 DNA reads as TGTGCCACCACCCGGAATGGGGGGGGTCCCTACGAGCAGTACTTC.

The CDR3 loop is CASSSTDRASYNEQFF. CDR3 nucleotides: TGTGCCAGCAGTTCCACGGACAGGGCGTCCTACAATGAGCAGTTCTTC. This chain joins TRBV27 and TRBJ2-1; TRBD1 matches at 8 bases. CDR3 length: 16 amino acids. V dropped 4 bases and J dropped 1; count of bases not matched to a gene: 6. In germline, CDR1 is MNHEY, CDR2 SMNVEV (reference sequence).

The chain joins TRBV6-4 to TRBJ2-1; TRBD2 agrees at 8 bases. Losses at the gene ends were 6 bases for V and 8 bases for J; bases not matched to a gene: 12. The CDR3 loop spans 15 amino acids. CDR1 MRHNA and CDR2 SNTAGT come from the germline V gene. The CDR3 coding sequence is TGTGCCAGCAGCGAAACCCGGACTAGCACCGATGAGCAGTTCTTC. The encoded protein is CASSETRTSTDEQFF.

The chain recombines TRBV29-1 with TRBJ2-7; 9 nucleotides agree with TRBD1. Germline values: CDR1 SQVTM, CDR2 ANQGSEA. This CDR3 is 19 amino acids long. V shed 0 bases, J shed 0 bases, and the junction held 15 bases outside the gene matches. The CDR3 region has the DNA TGCAGCGTTGAAGAGGGTTCGGGTGACAGGGGGACTTCCTCCTACGAGCAGTACTTC. Amino acid sequence: CSVEEGSGDRGTSSYEQYF.

The J gene is TRBJ2-1, the V gene TRBV9; 8 bases agree with TRBD2. Germline CDR1 and CDR2: SGDLS and YYNGEE. After removal of 4 bases from V and 5 bases from J, the junction contained 8 bases not matched to a gene. This CDR3 spans 15 amino acids. CDR3 in DNA: TGTGCCAGCAGCACACAGCGGGGGCTACACAATGAGCAGTTCTTC. It yields the protein CASSTQRGLHNEQFF.

The chain recombines TRBV5-8 with TRBJ1-1; D ambiguous. Trimming took 0 bases from V and 3 from J, leaving 6 bases between them. Germline-derived CDR1 and CDR2 are SGHTS and YDEGEE. The CDR3 is 13 residues long. The CDR3, as DNA: TGTGCCAGCAGCTTGGTTGGGTACACTGAAGCTTTCTTT. As protein: CASSLVGYTEAFF.

The V gene is TRBV27, the J gene TRBJ2-7; D is unclear. Per germline, CDR1 MNHEY and CDR2 SMNVEV (reference sequence). This CDR3 is 14 amino acids long. The V and J ends lost 4 bases and 2 bases respectively, with 12 bases between them. Here the CDR3 reads CASSSTGYPYEQYF. CDR3 bases: TGTGCCAGCAGTTCAACGGGCTATCCCTACGAGCAGTACTTC.

The chain has TRBV4-3 and TRBJ2-7, with a tentative D call TRBD2 (6 bases). The V end lost 2 bases, the J end lost 2 bases, and 10 bases lay between the germline ends. The CDR3 sequence is 14 residues long. Germline CDR1 reads LGHNA; CDR2 reads YSLEER. The CDR3 is CASSQKPSAYEQYF. As DNA, the CDR3 is TGCGCCAGCAGCCAAAAGCCTAGCGCCTACGAGCAGTACTTC.

The rearrangement links TRBV25-1 to TRBJ2-7, with D hard to call. This CDR3 spans 13 amino acids. The V end was cut by 3 bases, the J end by 4 bases, with 10 bases between. The germline CDR1 and CDR2 sequences are MGHDK and SYGVNS. The CDR3 nucleotides are TGTGCCAGCAGTGACATGCCCGAGTACGAGCAGTACTTC. It encodes CASSDMPEYEQYF.